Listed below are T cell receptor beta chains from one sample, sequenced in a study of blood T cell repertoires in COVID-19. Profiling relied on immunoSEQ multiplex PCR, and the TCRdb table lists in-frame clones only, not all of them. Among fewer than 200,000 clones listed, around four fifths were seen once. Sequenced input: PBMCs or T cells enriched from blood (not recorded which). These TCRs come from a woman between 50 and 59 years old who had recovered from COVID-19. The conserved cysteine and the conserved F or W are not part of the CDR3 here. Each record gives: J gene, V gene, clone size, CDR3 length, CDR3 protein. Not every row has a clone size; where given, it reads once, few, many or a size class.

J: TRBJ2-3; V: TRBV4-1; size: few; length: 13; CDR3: ASSQETSGYTNQY
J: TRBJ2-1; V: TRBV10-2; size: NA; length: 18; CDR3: ASSESTRLAGGPDYNEQF
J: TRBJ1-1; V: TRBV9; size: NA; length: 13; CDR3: ASSVGTGISYEAF
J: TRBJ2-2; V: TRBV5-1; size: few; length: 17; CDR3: ASSWTQNDRGRATGELF
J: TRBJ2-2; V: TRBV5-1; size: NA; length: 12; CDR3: ASSLGRGTGELF
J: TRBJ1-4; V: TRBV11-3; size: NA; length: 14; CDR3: ASSPGTSPHNEKLF
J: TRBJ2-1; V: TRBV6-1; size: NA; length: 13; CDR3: ASSEGQGPYNEQF
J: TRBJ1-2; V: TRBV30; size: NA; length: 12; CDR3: AWSRGQGDYGYT
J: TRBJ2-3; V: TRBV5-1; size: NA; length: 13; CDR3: ASSLGAGSTDTQY
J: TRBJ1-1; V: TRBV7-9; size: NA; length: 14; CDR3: ASRFPGQGLGTEAF
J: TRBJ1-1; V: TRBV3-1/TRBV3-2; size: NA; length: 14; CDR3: ASSHASGDGATEAF
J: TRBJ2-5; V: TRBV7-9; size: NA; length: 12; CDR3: ASSLGREGETQY
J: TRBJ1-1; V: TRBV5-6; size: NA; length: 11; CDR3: ASSSPGYAEAF
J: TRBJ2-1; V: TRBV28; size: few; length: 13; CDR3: ASSKGTGGPNEQF
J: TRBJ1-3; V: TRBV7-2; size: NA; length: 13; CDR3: ASSPSGQGLNTIY
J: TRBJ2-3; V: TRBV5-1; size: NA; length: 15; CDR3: ASSLEQGVDWTDTQY
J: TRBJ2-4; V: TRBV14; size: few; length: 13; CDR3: ASSPTGEELPPQY
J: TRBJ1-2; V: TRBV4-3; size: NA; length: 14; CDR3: ASSQEMRQGAGGYT